These 21 T cell receptor beta chains were all obtained from the same sample, sequenced in a study of cytomegalovirus exposure and HLA in healthy donors. It was with 60 Vbeta and 13 Jbeta primers that the PCR ran. Profiled with immunoSEQ multiplex PCR; TCRdb holds only in-frame clones, not every one. Of 90,000 to 100,000 clones listed, 60% to 80% were seen once; the top ten hold around 19%. The sample was PBMCs. Every receptor here comes from a woman aged 60-70 years in good health and CMV-seropositive.

V and J are TRBV28 and TRBJ1-2, with TRBD1 identical over 7 bases. Germline V gives CDR1 MDHEN, CDR2 SYDVKM. V lost 6 bases, J lost 5 bases, and 6 bases stayed unmatched. CDR3 length: 13 amino acids. CDR3 sequence (DNA): TGTGCCAGCAGGTCCGGGACAGCTTATGGCTACACCTTC. Amino acid sequence: CASRSGTAYGYTF.

The CDR3 bases are TGTGCCAGCAGTTTGAGGGAAAAACTGTTTTTT. The encoded protein is CASSLREKLFF. The chain combines TRBV28 with TRBJ1-4, with unresolved D. With 3 bases removed from V and 8 bases from J, the gap between germline ends came to 4 bases. Germline V gene data show CDR1 as MDHEN and CDR2 as SYDVKM. The CDR3 has 11 amino acids.

This chain uses TRBV28 with TRBJ1-1, with D hard to call. CDR1 is MDHEN, CDR2 SYDVKM, per germline. V was clipped by 6 bases and J by 6 bases, with 11 bases between them. This CDR3 spans 12 amino acids. CDR3 DNA sequence: TGTGCCAGCAGGACCAGCGGGGCTGAAGCTTTCTTT. Amino acids: CASRTSGAEAFF.

The chain combines TRBV5-5 with TRBJ2-7, with 11 positions matching TRBD2. The germline V gene has CDR1 SGHKS and CDR2 YYEKEE (reference sequence). J gave up 2 bases and V 4 bases, and 5 bases lay outside the gene matches. The CDR3 runs 15 residues. The CDR3 DNA reads as TGTGCCAGCAGCGGGACTAGCGGAGCCACCTACGAGCAGTACTTC. Its protein product is CASSGTSGATYEQYF.

V is TRBV5-8 and J is TRBJ2-3, with 8 bases matching TRBD2. Per germline, CDR1 SGHTS and CDR2 YDEGEE. The CDR3 has 16 residues. J gave up 2 bases and V 2 bases, and 7 bases lay outside the gene matches. The CDR3 sequence: CASSLGTRSYTDTQYF. The CDR3 DNA reads as TGTGCCAGCAGCTTAGGGACTAGAAGTTACACAGATACGCAGTATTTT.

The chain couples TRBV6-1 to TRBJ1-5; 7 bases map to TRBD1. Trimming cost V 6 bases and J 3 bases; bases outside gene matches: 5. This CDR3 spans 14 amino acids. CDR1 MNHNS and CDR2 SASEGT come from the germline V gene. The CDR3 DNA follows: TGTGCCAGCAGGCCCACAGGGGTCAATCAGCCCCAGCATTTT. Its translation is CASRPTGVNQPQHF.

V gene TRBV27 combines with J gene TRBJ2-1, with 9 bases matching TRBD2. The J segment lost 5 bases and the V segment lost 1 base, leaving 6 bases of the junction unmatched. This CDR3 comprises 16 residues. Germline CDR1 and CDR2: MNHEY and SMNVEV (reference sequence). The CDR3 sequence: CASSLLASGANNEQFF. The CDR3 DNA follows: TGTGCCAGCAGTTTATTGGCTAGCGGGGCGAACAATGAGCAGTTCTTC.

The chain is built from TRBV18 and TRBJ2-6; D possibly corresponds to TRBD1 (6 bases). Germline assignment: CDR1 KGHSH and CDR2 LQKENI. The CDR3 is made up of 18 amino acids. The V gene lost 1 base and the J gene lost 0 bases, with 13 bases spanning the gap. This CDR3 reads CASSPRAQGYSGANVLTF. The CDR3 region has the DNA TGTGCCAGCTCACCACGGGCGCAGGGGTACTCTGGGGCCAACGTCCTGACTTTC.

V usage is TRBV6-5 and J usage is TRBJ2-1; 9 bases are shared with TRBD2. The CDR3 is 15 amino acids. Losses at the gene ends were 5 bases for V and 4 bases for J; bases not matched to a gene: 6. Per the germline V gene, CDR1 is MNHEY and CDR2 is SVGAGI. CDR3 nucleotides: TGTGCCAGCAGTCGGGGACTAGCAGCGTACAATGAGCAGTTCTTC. This translates into CASSRGLAAYNEQFF.

This clone was picked up one time. Its ends do not fully match the called genes, so a read error is possible. The same CDR3 is also encoded by other DNA sequences in this sample. The rearrangement uses TRBV7-9 and TRBJ1-4; 7 bases line up with TRBD1. The CDR3 contains 15 residues. Germline V CDR1 and CDR2: SEHNR, FQNEAQ (reference sequence). This CDR3 reads CASSRRQGSNEKLFF. DNA for the CDR3: TGCGCCAGCAGCAGAAGACAGGGTTCTAATGAAAAACTGTTTTTT.

The chain links TRBV28 to TRBJ2-1, with a weak D call TRBD1 (6 bases). The CDR3 contains 15 residues. Trimming shortened V by 6 bases and J by 0 bases, and 12 bases separated the two germline ends. Germline V gene data show CDR1 as MDHEN and CDR2 as SYDVKM. In DNA form, the CDR3 reads TGTGCCAGCAGCCATGACAGGAGCTCCTACAATGAGCAGTTCTTC. Translated, it gives CASSHDRSSYNEQFF.

The chain has TRBV19 and TRBJ1-5; D gene unclear. The germline V gene has CDR1 LNHDA and CDR2 SQIVND (reference sequence). The V end was cut by 5 bases, the J end by 6 bases, with 17 bases between. The CDR3 covers 15 residues. The CDR3 protein is CASSPGSVGVQPQHF. Here the CDR3 DNA reads TGTGCCAGTAGTCCAGGATCGGTCGGGGTTCAGCCCCAGCATTTT. The variable domain in full, completed from reference TRBV19 and TRBJ1-5, reads DGGITQSPKYLFRKEGQNVTLSCEQNLNHDAMYWYRQDPGQGLRLIYYSQIVNDFQKGDIAEGYSVSREKKESFPLTVTSAQKNPTAFYLCASSPGSVGVQPQHFGDGTRLSIL.

V and J are TRBV4-2 and TRBJ2-1, with 10 bases identical to TRBD2. Germline loops: CDR1 LGHNA, CDR2 YNFKEQ. After removal of 0 bases from V and 8 bases from J, the junction contained 19 bases not matched to a gene. The CDR3 is 20 amino acids. The CDR3 DNA sequence: TGTGCCAGCAGCCAAGAGCGGAGCGGGAGGGGGTGGACGTTGGTGGATGAGCAGTTCTTC. Translated, it gives CASSQERSGRGWTLVDEQFF.

The chain joins TRBV5-1 to TRBJ2-1; D not resolved. The ends were cut back, 0 bases at V and 4 bases at J, with 14 bases in the middle. The CDR3 spans 16 residues. Per germline, CDR1 SGHRS and CDR2 YFSETQ. This CDR3 reads CASSLAIQALYNEQFF. The CDR3 nucleotides read TGCGCCAGCAGCTTGGCCATCCAAGCGTTATACAATGAGCAGTTCTTC.

In its sample, this clone was seen a few times. Here the CDR3 reads CARPDSWNTEAFF. Here the CDR3 DNA reads TGTGCCAGGCCCGACAGCTGGAACACTGAAGCTTTCTTT. The chain combines TRBV21-1 with TRBJ1-1; the table's D call, TRBD1, was not checked against the DNA. TRBV21-1 is described as a pseudogene. CDR3 size: 13 residues.

The chain joins TRBV7-3 to TRBJ1-1; D not resolved. This CDR3 contains 14 residues. CDR1 is SGHTA, CDR2 FQGTGA, per germline. V was shortened by 2 bases and J by 4 bases, with 11 bases between the two germline ends. The CDR3 loop is CASSLAGMGTEAFF. The CDR3 nucleotides read TGTGCCAGCAGCTTAGCCGGGATGGGCACTGAAGCTTTCTTT.

The genes are TRBV2 and TRBJ2-4; D may be TRBD1 (7 bases). Germline V gene sequence: CDR1 SNHLY, CDR2 FYNNEI. Trimming cost V 5 bases and J 0 bases, with 29 bases left between them. This CDR3 comprises 21 residues. The CDR3 sequence: CASSREQGRIWEELAKNIQYF. CDR3 DNA: TGTGCCAGCAGTAGGGAACAGGGGAGGATTTGGGAAGAATTAGCCAAAAACATTCAGTACTTC.

The rearrangement links TRBV18 to TRBJ2-3, with TRBD2 identical over 7 bases. The V segment lost 0 bases and the J segment 5 bases; nucleotides outside the gene matches: 2. This CDR3 comprises 14 residues. Germline V gene lookup returns CDR1 KGHSH and CDR2 LQKENI. As DNA, the CDR3 is TGTGCCAGCTCACCACCCAGCGGGGAAGATACGCAGTATTTT. Protein product: CASSPPSGEDTQYF.

The chain uses TRBV5-6 and TRBJ1-2; the match to TRBD1 covers 8 bases. Germline CDR1 SGHDT, CDR2 YYEEEE. This CDR3 is built from 14 residues. The ends lost 3 bases at V and 5 bases at J; junction bases unmatched: 6. Here the CDR3 DNA reads TGTGCCAGCAGCTACGGACAGGGTGGGTATGGCTACACCTTC. Its translation: CASSYGQGGYGYTF.

The chain is built from TRBV5-6 and TRBJ2-7; no clear D. CDR1 is SGHDT, CDR2 YYEEEE, per germline. With 0 bases removed from V and 1 base from J, the gap between germline ends came to 8 bases. The CDR3 has 14 amino acids. In DNA form, the CDR3 reads TGTGCCAGCAGCTTGGAAAACTATTCCTACGAGCAGTACTTC. Its translation: CASSLENYSYEQYF.

V gene TRBV2 combines with J gene TRBJ2-7, with D perhaps TRBD1 (7 bases). V lost 9 bases and J 2 bases, leaving 14 bases between the germline ends. Germline V gene lookup returns CDR1 SNHLY and CDR2 FYNNEI. CDR3 size: 13 residues. The CDR3 nucleotides are TGTGCCAGATCCAGGGGGGCCACCTACGAGCAGTACTTC. This gives the protein CARSRGATYEQYF.